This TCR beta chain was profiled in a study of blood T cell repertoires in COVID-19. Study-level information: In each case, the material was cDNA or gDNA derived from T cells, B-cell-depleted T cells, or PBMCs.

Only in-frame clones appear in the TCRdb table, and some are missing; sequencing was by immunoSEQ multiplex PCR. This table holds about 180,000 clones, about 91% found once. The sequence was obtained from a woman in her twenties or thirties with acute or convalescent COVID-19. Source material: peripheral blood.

CDR3: CAWAGGFNNEQFF. The CDR3 coding sequence is TGTGCCTGGGCCGGGGGATTTAATAATGAGCAGTTCTTC. The genes are TRBV30 and TRBJ2-1; D is perhaps TRBD2 (6 bases). This CDR3 region has 13 residues. V shed 5 bases and J shed 7 bases, with 15 bases lying between them. Germline V gene sequence: CDR1 GTSNPN, CDR2 SVGIG (reference sequence).